Presented here are 19 T cell receptor beta chains from one specimen sequenced in a study of shared clonotypes between healthy human individuals. Data came from immunoSEQ multiplex PCR; TCRdb stores just in-frame clones and leaves some out. The sample contains 2 million to 3 million clones, under 95% of which appear only once. Sequencing used naive CD4+ T cells from PBMCs. Subset of the sample: CD45RA+ positively selected. The receptor source for this set is a man between 18 and 35 years old in good health. Some clones in this sample may be carry-over from other donors' samples.

On this clone itself: Other DNA sequences in the sample encode the same CDR3. This sequence joins TRBV20-1 and TRBJ2-1; D unresolved. The V gene lost 5 bases and the J gene lost 4 bases, with 6 bases spanning the gap. CDR3 size: 11 residues. In germline, CDR1 is DFQATT, CDR2 SNEGSKA (reference sequence). CDR3 region: CSARAYNEQFF. The CDR3 coding sequence is TGCAGTGCTCGCGCTTACAATGAGCAGTTCTTC.

The chain joins TRBV4-1 to TRBJ2-3; 7 bases agree with TRBD2. This CDR3 is built from 16 residues. The germline gives CDR1 MGHRA, CDR2 YSYEKL. With 1 base clipped from V and 2 bases from J, the junction kept 6 bases outside the gene matches. The CDR3 DNA reads TGCGCCAGCAGCCAAGGGCAGCGGGACCTCACAGATACGCAGTATTTT. This gives the protein CASSQGQRDLTDTQYF.

This clone was seen once. This sequence joins TRBV4-2 and TRBJ2-7; 14 nucleotides agree with TRBD2. Germline V gives CDR1 LGHNA, CDR2 YNFKEQ. The CDR3 covers 19 residues. Trimming took 1 base from V and 4 from J; bases not matched to a gene: 12. The CDR3 protein is CASSQASVPGLAGAYEQYF. CDR3 DNA: TGTGCCAGCAGCCAAGCGTCTGTTCCGGGACTAGCGGGAGCATACGAGCAGTACTTC.

V usage is TRBV18 and J usage is TRBJ1-1, with D unclear. CDR3 length: 15 amino acids. V gave up 4 bases and J gave up 0 bases, with 12 bases separating them. CDR1 KGHSH and CDR2 LQKENI come from the germline V gene. The CDR3 sequence: CASSRSSTLNTEAFF. Written as DNA, the CDR3 is TGTGCCAGCTCACGTAGTAGCACTTTGAACACTGAAGCTTTCTTT.

The chain's CDR3 is CASSQLPSGSYNEQFF. The CDR3 DNA reads TGTGCCAGCAGCCAGCTCCCTAGCGGTTCCTACAATGAGCAGTTCTTC. The chain couples TRBV4-2 to TRBJ2-1; 7 bases match TRBD2. After removal of 3 bases from V and 1 base from J, the junction contained 6 bases not matched to a gene. Germline loops: CDR1 LGHNA, CDR2 YNFKEQ. This CDR3 spans 16 amino acids.

J is TRBJ1-2 and V is TRBV2; D perhaps matches TRBD1 (5 bases). V lost 7 bases and J lost 2, with 14 bases in between. The germline V gene has CDR1 SNHLY and CDR2 FYNNEI. The CDR3 is made up of 14 amino acids. The CDR3 nucleotides are TGTGCCAGCACGGGGAGGTGGGGGAACTATGGCTACACCTTC. It specifies CASTGRWGNYGYTF.

The chain employs TRBV19 and TRBJ2-3; D perhaps matches TRBD2 (5 bases). The V and J ends lost 1 base and 5 bases respectively, with 13 bases between them. Per the germline V gene, CDR1 is LNHDA and CDR2 is SQIVND (reference sequence). This CDR3 is built from 15 residues. The CDR3 sequence is CASSIGTAGGDTQYF. In DNA, the CDR3 is TGTGCCAGTAGTATAGGTACGGCAGGAGGAGATACGCAGTATTTT.

The rearrangement links TRBV7-3 to TRBJ2-5, with D uncertain. The germline CDR1 and CDR2 sequences are SGHTA and FQGTGA. The length of the CDR3 is 16 residues. V dropped 6 bases and J dropped 7 bases, with 24 bases sitting between them. The CDR3: CASSPPNAGPSGTQYF. DNA for the CDR3: TGTGCCAGCAGTCCCCCGAATGCTGGACCCTCGGGGACCCAGTACTTC.

This sequence joins TRBV7-6 and TRBJ2-2, with 8 bases identical to TRBD2. Germline trimming cut 5 bases from V and 3 bases from J; bases unmatched to any gene: 8. This CDR3 contains 16 residues. CDR1 is SGHVS, CDR2 FNYEAQ, per germline. The CDR3 here is CASSTKSGSYTGELFF. Here the CDR3 DNA reads TGTGCCAGCAGCACCAAAAGCGGGAGCTACACCGGGGAGCTGTTTTTT. The full variable domain, with the rest looked up from reference TRBV7-6 and TRBJ2-2, is GAGVSQSPRYKVTKRGQDVALRCDPISGHVSLYWYRQALGQGPEFLTYFNYEAQQDKSGLPNDRFSAERPEGSISTLTIQRTEQRDSAMYRCASSTKSGSYTGELFFGEGSRLTVL.

For the CDR3, the DNA is TGTGCCAGCAGCACCAGGGCCGGCCATAGCAATCAGCCCCAGCATTTT. Translated, it gives CASSTRAGHSNQPQHF. The V gene is TRBV28, the J gene TRBJ1-5, with D maybe TRBD1 (5 bases). CDR1 is MDHEN, CDR2 SYDVKM, per germline. This CDR3 contains 16 residues. Trimming removed 6 bases from V and 0 bases from J, with 15 bases in between.

The CDR3 protein is CASSALQRVYNQPQHF. CDR3 DNA: TGTGCCAGCAGTGCACTACAGCGAGTGTACAATCAGCCCCAGCATTTT. The gene calls are TRBV28 and TRBJ1-5; D is unresolved. Germline-derived CDR1 and CDR2 are MDHEN and SYDVKM. The CDR3 spans 16 residues. V lost 5 bases to trimming and J lost 3 bases, with 17 bases between them.

The chain employs TRBV29-1 and TRBJ2-1; 9 bases agree with TRBD2. The ends lost 1 base at V and 8 bases at J; junction bases unmatched: 0. The CDR3 spans 12 residues. The germline V gene encodes CDR1 SQVTM and CDR2 ANQGSEA. CDR3 loop: CSVEGTSDEQFF. DNA for the CDR3: TGCAGCGTTGAAGGGACTAGCGATGAGCAGTTCTTC.

This chain connects TRBV6-1 to TRBJ1-3; the D is unclear. The CDR3 totals 12 residues. V was pared by 8 bases and J by 0 bases, with 5 bases between. Germline values: CDR1 MNHNS, CDR2 SASEGT. CDR3 nucleotide sequence: TGTGCCAGCGGTGCCTCTGGAAACACCATATATTTT. This codes for CASGASGNTIYF.

This chain joins TRBV9 and TRBJ2-3, with D possibly called TRBD1 or TRBD2 (5 bases each). CDR3 length equals 18 residues. The germline CDR1 and CDR2 sequences are SGDLS and YYNGEE. The V gene lost 3 bases and the J gene lost 0 bases, with 20 bases spanning the gap. The CDR3 protein is CASSGKSGQHTSTDTQYF. The CDR3 DNA sequence: TGTGCCAGCAGCGGAAAATCGGGGCAGCACACTAGCACAGATACGCAGTATTTT.

This clone appeared once. This chain connects TRBV28 to TRBJ2-2, with D uncertain. CDR1 is MDHEN and CDR2 is SYDVKM in the germline V gene. The ends were cut back, 3 bases at V and 4 bases at J, with 6 bases in the middle. The CDR3 covers 13 residues. The CDR3 here is CASSFSTTGELFF. CDR3 coding DNA: TGTGCCAGCAGTTTTTCGACCACCGGGGAGCTGTTTTTT.

Notes on this clone: This specimen includes other DNA sequences encoding the same CDR3. This chain joins TRBV11-3 and TRBJ2-2; 11 nucleotides agree with TRBD1. The CDR3 is 16 amino acids. Germline assignment: CDR1 SGHNT and CDR2 YENEEA. V was pared by 5 bases and J by 0 bases, with 2 bases of the junction left unmatched. The CDR3 bases are TGTGCCAGCAGCCCGGGACAGGGGGCGAACACCGGGGAGCTGTTTTTT. Amino acids: CASSPGQGANTGELFF.

The rearrangement uses TRBV7-2 and TRBJ1-1; D is undetermined. Germline V CDR1 and CDR2: SGHTA, FQGNSA. V gave up 7 bases and J gave up 0 bases, with 9 bases separating them. This CDR3 comprises 13 residues. The chain's CDR3 is CASTRALNTEAFF. The CDR3 DNA reads TGTGCCAGCACCCGGGCTCTGAACACTGAAGCTTTCTTT.

The V call is TRBV4-3, the J call TRBJ1-1; D call uncertain. This CDR3 spans 11 amino acids. Germline loops: CDR1 LGHNA, CDR2 YSLEER. V shed 1 base and J shed 6 bases, with 3 bases lying between them. The CDR3 nucleotides are TGCGCCAGCAGCCAAGGAGCTGAAGCTTTCTTT. Translated: CASSQGAEAFF.

CDR3 amino acids: CASSIEGTARNGYTF. The CDR3 DNA sequence: TGTGCCAGTAGTATAGAAGGGACAGCGAGGAATGGCTACACCTTC. The gene calls are TRBV19 and TRBJ1-2; 7 positions agree with TRBD1. Germline assignment: CDR1 LNHDA and CDR2 SQIVND (reference sequence). V shed 0 bases, J shed 6 bases, and the junction held 7 bases outside the gene matches. This CDR3 has 15 amino acids.